These T cell receptor beta chains were read from a single sample in a study of cytotoxic CD8 clonotypes in ibrutinib-treated CLL. This table comes from immunoSEQ multiplex PCR, and its TCRdb copy is limited to in-frame clones, with some not included. The sample gives more than 85,000 clones, approximately 77% of which show up once; just under 25% is in the top ten. The material sequenced was PBMCs, taken after 24 months of ibrutinib treatment. These receptors all stem from a human donor with chronic lymphocytic leukemia. CDR3s leave out the opening cysteine and the closing phenylalanine or tryptophan.

v_call: TRBV7-2
j_call: TRBJ2-1
cdr3_aa: ASSSFNEQF

v_call: TRBV7-2
j_call: TRBJ2-7
cdr3_aa: ASSLNPSGQYEQY

v_call: TRBV5-3
j_call: TRBJ2-5
cdr3_aa: ARSPRGYQETQY

v_call: TRBV11-2
j_call: TRBJ2-1
cdr3_aa: ASSQGGQRGNYNEQF

v_call: TRBV15
j_call: TRBJ2-7
cdr3_aa: ATSVRSSYEQY

v_call: TRBV5-1
j_call: TRBJ1-2
cdr3_aa: ASSLGGPAGYT

v_call: TRBV29-1
j_call: TRBJ1-4
cdr3_aa: SVGGTGYEKLF

v_call: TRBV29-1
j_call: TRBJ2-1
cdr3_aa: STRQLRTYNEQF

v_call: TRBV5-6
j_call: TRBJ2-3
cdr3_aa: ASSLFETDTQY

v_call: TRBV5-1
j_call: TRBJ1-2
cdr3_aa: ASSLVVNYGYT

v_call: TRBV18
j_call: TRBJ1-1
cdr3_aa: ASSPLQGEGEAF

v_call: TRBV11-2
j_call: TRBJ2-5
cdr3_aa: ASSFSSLEETQY

v_call: TRBV2
j_call: TRBJ2-5
cdr3_aa: ASSEGRGGETQY

v_call: TRBV10-2
j_call: TRBJ2-7
cdr3_aa: ASREGPLSDEQY

v_call: TRBV19
j_call: TRBJ2-1
cdr3_aa: ASSNLGISSYNEQF

v_call: TRBV29-1
j_call: TRBJ1-2
cdr3_aa: SVGGESAHGYT

v_call: TRBV18
j_call: TRBJ1-4
cdr3_aa: ASSLRGATNEKLF